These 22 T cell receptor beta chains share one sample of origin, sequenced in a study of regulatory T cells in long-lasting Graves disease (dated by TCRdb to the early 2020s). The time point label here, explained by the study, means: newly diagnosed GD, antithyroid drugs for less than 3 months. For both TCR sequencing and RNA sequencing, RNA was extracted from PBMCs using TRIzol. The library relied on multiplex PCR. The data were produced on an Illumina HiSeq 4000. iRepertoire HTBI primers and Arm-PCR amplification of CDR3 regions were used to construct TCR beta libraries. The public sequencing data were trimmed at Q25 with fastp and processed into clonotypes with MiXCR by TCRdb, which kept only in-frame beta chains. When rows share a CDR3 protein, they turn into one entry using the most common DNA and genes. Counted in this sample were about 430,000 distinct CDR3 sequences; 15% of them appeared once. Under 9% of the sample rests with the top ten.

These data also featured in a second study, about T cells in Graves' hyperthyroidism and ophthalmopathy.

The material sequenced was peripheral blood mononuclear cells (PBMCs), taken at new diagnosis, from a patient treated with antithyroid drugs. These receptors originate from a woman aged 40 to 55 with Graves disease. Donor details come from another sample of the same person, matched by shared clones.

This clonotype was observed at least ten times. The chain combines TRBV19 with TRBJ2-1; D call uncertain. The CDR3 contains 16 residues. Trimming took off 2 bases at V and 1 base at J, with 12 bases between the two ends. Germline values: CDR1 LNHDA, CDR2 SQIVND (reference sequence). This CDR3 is CASSIPVGSSYNEQFF. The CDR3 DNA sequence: TGTGCCAGTAGTATACCGGTCGGGTCGTCCTACAATGAGCAGTTCTTC.

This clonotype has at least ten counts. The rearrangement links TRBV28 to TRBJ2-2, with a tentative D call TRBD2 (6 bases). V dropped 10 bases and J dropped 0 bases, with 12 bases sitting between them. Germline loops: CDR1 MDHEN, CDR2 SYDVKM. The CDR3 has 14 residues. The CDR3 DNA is TGTGCCACCCTCGGCGGGACGAACACCGGGGAGCTGTTTTTT. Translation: CATLGGTNTGELFF.

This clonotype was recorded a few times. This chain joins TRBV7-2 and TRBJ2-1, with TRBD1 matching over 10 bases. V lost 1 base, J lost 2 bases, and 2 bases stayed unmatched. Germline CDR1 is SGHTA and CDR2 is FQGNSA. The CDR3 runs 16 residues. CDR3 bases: TGTGCCAGCAGCTTAGGGGGACAGGGGCCCTACAATGAGCAGTTCTTC. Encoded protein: CASSLGGQGPYNEQFF.

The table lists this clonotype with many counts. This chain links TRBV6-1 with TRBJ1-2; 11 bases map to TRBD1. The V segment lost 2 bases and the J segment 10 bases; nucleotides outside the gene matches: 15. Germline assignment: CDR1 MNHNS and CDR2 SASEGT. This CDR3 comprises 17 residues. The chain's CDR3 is CASSERSGTGGRIVYTF. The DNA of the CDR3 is TGTGCCAGCAGTGAAAGGTCCGGGACAGGGGGTAGGATTGTCTACACCTTC.

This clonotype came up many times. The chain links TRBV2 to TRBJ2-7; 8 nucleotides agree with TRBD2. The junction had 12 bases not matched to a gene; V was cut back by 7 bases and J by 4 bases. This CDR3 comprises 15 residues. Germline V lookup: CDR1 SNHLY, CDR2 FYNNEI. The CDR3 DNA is TGTGCCAGCAAGAGATCGGGAGGGTTTTCATACGAGCAGTACTTC. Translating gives CASKRSGGFSYEQYF.

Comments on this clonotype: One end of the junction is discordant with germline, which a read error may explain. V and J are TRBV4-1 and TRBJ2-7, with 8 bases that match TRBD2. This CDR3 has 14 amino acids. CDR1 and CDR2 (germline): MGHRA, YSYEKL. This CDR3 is CASSQERGGSEQSF. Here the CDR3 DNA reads TGCGCCAGCAGCCAAGAACGGGGGGGAAGCGAGCAGTCCTTC.

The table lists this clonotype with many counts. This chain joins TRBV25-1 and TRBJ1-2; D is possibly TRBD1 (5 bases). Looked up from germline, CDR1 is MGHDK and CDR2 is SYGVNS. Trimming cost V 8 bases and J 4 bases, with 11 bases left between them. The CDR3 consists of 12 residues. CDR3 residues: CASLGGGYGYTF. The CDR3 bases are TGTGCCAGCCTGGGGGGAGGCTATGGCTACACCTTC.

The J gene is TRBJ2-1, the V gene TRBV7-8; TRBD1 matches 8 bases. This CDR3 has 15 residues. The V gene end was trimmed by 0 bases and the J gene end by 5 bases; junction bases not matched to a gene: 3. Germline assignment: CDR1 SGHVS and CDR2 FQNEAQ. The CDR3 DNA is TGTGCCAGCAGCTTAGCCGGACAGGGAAACAATGAGCAGTTCTTC. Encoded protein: CASSLAGQGNNEQFF.

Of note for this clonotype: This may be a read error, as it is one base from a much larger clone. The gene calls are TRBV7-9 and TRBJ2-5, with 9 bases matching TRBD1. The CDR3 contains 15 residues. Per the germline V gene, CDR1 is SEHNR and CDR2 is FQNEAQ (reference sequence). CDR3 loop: CASSPQTGGGEIQYF. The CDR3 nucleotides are TGTGCCAGCAGCCCACAGACAGGGGGAGGAGAGATCCAGTACTTC.

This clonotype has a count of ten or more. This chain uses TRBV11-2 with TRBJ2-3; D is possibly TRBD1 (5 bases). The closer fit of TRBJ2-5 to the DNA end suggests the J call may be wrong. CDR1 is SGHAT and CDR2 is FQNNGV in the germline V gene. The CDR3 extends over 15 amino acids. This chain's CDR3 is CASSLDRPSGETQYF. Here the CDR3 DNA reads TGTGCCAGCAGCTTAGATCGCCCGTCAGGGGAGACCCAGTACTTC.

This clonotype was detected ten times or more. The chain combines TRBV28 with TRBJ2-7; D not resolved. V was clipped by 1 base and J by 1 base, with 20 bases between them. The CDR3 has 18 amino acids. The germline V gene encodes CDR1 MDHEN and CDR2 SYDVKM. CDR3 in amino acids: CASSLFGVWGVVSYEQYF. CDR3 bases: TGTGCCAGCAGTTTATTTGGGGTTTGGGGTGTTGTGTCCTACGAGCAGTACTTC.

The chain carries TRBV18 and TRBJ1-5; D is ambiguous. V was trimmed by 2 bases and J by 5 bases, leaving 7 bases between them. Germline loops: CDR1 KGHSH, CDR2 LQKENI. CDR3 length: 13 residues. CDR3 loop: CASSPSRDQPQHF. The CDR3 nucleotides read TGTGCCAGCTCACCATCCCGCGATCAGCCCCAGCATTTT.

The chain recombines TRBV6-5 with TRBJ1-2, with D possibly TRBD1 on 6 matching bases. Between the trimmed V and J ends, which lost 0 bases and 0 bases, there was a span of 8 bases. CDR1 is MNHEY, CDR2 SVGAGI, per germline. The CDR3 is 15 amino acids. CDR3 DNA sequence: TGTGCCAGCAGTTACTCGGACAGACCTAACTATGGCTACACCTTC. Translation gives CASSYSDRPNYGYTF.

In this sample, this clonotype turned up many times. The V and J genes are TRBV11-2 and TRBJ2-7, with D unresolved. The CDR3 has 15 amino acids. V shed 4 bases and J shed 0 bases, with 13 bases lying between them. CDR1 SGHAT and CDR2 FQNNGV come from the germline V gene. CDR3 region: CASSSDPRASYEQYF. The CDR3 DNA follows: TGTGCCAGCAGCTCGGACCCCCGGGCCTCCTACGAGCAGTACTTC.

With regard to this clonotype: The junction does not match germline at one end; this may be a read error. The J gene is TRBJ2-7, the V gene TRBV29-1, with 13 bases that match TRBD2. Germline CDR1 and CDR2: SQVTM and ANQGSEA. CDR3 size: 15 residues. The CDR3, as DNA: TGCAGCGTTACGGGACTAGCGGGAATCTCCTACGGGCAGTACTTC. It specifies CSVTGLAGISYGQYF.

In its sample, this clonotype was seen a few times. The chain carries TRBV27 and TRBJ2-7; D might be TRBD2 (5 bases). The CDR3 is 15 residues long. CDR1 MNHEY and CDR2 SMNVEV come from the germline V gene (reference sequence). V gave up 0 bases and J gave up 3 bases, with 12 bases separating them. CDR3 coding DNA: TGTGCCAGCAGTTTATCCGGGCTAGCTAGCTACGAGCAGTACTTC. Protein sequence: CASSLSGLASYEQYF.

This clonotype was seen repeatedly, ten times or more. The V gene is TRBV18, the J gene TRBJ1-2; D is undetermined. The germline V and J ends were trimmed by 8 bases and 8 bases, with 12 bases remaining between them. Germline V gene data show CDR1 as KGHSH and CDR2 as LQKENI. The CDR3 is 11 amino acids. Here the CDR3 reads CASRKTGGYTF. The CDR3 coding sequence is TGTGCCAGCAGAAAGACTGGGGGCTACACCTTC.

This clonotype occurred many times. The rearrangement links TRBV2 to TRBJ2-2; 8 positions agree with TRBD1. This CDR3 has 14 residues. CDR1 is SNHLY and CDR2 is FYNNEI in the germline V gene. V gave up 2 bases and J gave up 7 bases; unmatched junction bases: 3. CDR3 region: CASSERGQDGELFF. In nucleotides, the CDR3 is TGTGCCAGCAGTGAAAGGGGACAGGACGGGGAGCTGTTTTTT.

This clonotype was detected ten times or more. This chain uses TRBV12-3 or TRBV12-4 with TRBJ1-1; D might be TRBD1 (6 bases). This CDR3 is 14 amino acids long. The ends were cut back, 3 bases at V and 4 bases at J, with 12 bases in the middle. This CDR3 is CASSFGQGSTEAFF. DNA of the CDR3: TGTGCCAGCAGTTTTGGTCAGGGGAGCACTGAAGCTTTCTTT.

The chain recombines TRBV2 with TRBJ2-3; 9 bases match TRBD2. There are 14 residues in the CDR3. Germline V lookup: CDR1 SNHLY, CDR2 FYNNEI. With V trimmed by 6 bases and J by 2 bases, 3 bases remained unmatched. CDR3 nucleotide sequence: TGTGCCAGCAGCCCTAGCGGGGCCACAGATACGCAGTATTTT. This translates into CASSPSGATDTQYF.

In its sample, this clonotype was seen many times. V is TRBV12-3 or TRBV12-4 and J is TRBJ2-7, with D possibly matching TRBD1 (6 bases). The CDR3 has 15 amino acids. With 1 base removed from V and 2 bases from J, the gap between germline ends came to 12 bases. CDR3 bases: TGTGCCAGCAGTTTAGGATACAGGGTAACCTACGAGCAGTACTTC. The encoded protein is CASSLGYRVTYEQYF.

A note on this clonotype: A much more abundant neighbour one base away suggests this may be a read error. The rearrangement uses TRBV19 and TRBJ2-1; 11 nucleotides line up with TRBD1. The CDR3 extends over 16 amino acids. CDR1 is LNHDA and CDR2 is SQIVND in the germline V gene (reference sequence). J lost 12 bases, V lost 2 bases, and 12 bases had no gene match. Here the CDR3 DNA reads TGTGCCAGTAGTATAATCAGGACAGGGGGCCTTTATGGGCAGTTCTTC. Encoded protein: CASSIIRTGGLYGQFF.